At least ten counts were recorded for the clone carrying this T cell receptor (beta chain). Its antigen is unknown. The sample is drawn from a study of regulatory T cells in long-lasting Graves disease. CDR3 length equals 11 residues. The V end lost 6 bases, the J end lost 5 bases, and 6 bases lay between the germline ends. General observations from the study: Preferential use of TRBV28, TRBJ1-2 and TRBJ2-5 was seen in persistent disease.

The authors built TCR beta libraries using iRepertoire HTBI primers and Arm-PCR of CDR3 regions. TCRdb analysed the multiplex PCR reads with MiXCR anew, one entry per CDR3 protein. The repertoire holds about 380,000 distinct CDR3 sequences, with around 15% as singletons. Time point denoted: newly diagnosed GD, antithyroid drugs for less than 3 months. PBMC-derived RNA was used for the TCR library. The sequence derives from a female donor with Graves disease. The chain joins TRBV12-3 or TRBV12-4 to TRBJ2-3; D possibly corresponds to TRBD2 (5 bases). The material was peripheral blood mononuclear cells (PBMCs), obtained at new diagnosis, from a patient treated with antithyroid drugs. The DNA for the CDR3 is TGTGCCAGCAGCCGGGGAGATACGCAGTATTTT. This codes for CASSRGDTQYF.